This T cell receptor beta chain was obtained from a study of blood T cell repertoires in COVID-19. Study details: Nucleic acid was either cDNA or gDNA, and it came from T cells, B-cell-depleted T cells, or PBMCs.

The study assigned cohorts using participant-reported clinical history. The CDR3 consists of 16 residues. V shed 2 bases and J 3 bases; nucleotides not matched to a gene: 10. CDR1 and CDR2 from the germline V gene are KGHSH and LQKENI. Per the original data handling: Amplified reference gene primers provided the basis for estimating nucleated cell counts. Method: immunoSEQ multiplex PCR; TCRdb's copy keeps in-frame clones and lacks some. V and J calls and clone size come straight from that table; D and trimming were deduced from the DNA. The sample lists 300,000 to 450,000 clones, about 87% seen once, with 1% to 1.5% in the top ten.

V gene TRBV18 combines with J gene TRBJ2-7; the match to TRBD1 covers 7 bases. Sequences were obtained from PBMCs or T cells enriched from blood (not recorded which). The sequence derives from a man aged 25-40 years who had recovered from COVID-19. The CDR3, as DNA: TGTGCCAGCTCACCAAATCCACCGGGACAGAGCTACGAGCAGTACTTC. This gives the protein CASSPNPPGQSYEQYF.